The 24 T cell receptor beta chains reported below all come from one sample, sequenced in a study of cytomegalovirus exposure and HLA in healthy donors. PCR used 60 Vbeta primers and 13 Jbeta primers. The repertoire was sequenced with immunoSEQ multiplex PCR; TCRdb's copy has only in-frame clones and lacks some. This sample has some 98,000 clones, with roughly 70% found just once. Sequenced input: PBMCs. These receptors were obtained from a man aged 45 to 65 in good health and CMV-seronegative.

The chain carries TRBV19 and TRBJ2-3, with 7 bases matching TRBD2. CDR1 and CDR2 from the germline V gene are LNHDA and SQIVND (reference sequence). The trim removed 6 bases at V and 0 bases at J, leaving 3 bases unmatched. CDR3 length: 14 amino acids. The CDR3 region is CASRSGGSTDTQYF. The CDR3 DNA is TGTGCCAGTAGGTCGGGGGGTAGCACAGATACGCAGTATTTT.

This CDR3 reads CAISGQETYEQYF. As DNA, the CDR3 is TGTGCCATCAGTGGACAGGAGACCTACGAGCAGTACTTC. The chain employs TRBV10-3 and TRBJ2-7; TRBD1 might be the D (6 bases). Germline CDR1 reads ENHRY; CDR2 reads SYGVKD. Trimming shortened V by 4 bases and J by 2 bases, and 9 bases separated the two germline ends. This CDR3 has 13 amino acids.

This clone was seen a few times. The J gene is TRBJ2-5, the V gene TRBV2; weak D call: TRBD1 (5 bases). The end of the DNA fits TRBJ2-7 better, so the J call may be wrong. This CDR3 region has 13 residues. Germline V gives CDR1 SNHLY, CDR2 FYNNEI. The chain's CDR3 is CASGVLGPGEQYF. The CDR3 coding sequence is TGTGCCAGCGGGGTGTTGGGGCCTGGCGAGCAGTACTTC.

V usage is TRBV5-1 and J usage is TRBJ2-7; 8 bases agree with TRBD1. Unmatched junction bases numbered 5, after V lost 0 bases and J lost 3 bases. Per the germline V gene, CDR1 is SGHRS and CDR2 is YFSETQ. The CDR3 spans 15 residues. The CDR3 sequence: CASSLETGGGYEQYF. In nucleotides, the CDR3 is TGCGCCAGCAGCTTGGAAACAGGGGGAGGCTACGAGCAGTACTTC.

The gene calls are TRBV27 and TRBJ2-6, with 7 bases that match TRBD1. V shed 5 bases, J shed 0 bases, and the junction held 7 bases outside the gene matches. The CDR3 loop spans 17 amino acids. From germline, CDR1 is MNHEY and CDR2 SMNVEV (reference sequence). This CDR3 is CASSPGQRSSGANVLTF. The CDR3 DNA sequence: TGTGCCAGCAGTCCGGGACAGAGGAGCTCTGGGGCCAACGTCCTGACTTTC.

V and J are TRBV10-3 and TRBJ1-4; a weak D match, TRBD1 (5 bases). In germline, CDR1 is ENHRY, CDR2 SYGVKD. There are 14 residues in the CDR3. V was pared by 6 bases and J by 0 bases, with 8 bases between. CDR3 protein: CAIRDSTTNEKLFF. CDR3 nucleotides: TGTGCCATCAGAGACAGCACAACTAATGAAAAACTGTTTTTT.

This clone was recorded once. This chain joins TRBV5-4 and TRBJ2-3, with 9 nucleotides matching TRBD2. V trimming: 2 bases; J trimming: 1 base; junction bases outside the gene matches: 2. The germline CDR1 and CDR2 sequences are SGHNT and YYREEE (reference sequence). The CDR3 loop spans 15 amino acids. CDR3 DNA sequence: TGTGCCAGCAGCTTTCGACTAGCGGGCACAGATACGCAGTATTTT. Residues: CASSFRLAGTDTQYF.

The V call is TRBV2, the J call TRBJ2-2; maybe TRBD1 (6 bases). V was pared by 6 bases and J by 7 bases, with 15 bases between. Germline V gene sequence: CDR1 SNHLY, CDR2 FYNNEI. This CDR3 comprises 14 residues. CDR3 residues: CASRRQETSGELFF. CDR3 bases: TGTGCCAGCAGGAGACAGGAGACCAGCGGGGAGCTGTTTTTT.

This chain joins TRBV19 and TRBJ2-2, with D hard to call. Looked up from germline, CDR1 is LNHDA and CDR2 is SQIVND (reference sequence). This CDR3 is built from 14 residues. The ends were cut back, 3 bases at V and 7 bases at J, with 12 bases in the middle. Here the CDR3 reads CASSISSTVGELFF. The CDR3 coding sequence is TGTGCCAGTAGTATCTCTTCTACTGTCGGGGAGCTGTTTTTT.

CDR3 DNA: TGTGCCAGCAGTTTCTCAGACAGGGCACGCTCACCCCTCCACTTT. Its translation: CASSFSDRARSPLHF. The chain has TRBV6-6 and TRBJ1-6; 7 nucleotides match TRBD1. This CDR3 contains 15 residues. The J segment lost 10 bases and the V segment lost 4 bases, leaving 10 bases of the junction unmatched. Germline CDR1 is MNHNY and CDR2 is SVGAGI (reference sequence).

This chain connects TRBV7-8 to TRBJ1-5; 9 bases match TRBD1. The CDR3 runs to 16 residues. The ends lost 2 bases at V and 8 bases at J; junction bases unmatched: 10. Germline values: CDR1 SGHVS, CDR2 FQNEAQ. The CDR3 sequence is CASSLNRTGEWKPQHF. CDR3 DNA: TGTGCCAGCAGCTTAAATAGGACAGGGGAATGGAAGCCCCAGCATTTT. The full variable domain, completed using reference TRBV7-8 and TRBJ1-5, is GAGVSQSPRYKVAKRGQDVALRCDPISGHVSLFWYQQALGQGPEFLTYFQNEAQLDKSGLPSDRFFAERPEGSVSTLKIQRTQQEDSAVYLCASSLNRTGEWKPQHFGDGTRLSIL.

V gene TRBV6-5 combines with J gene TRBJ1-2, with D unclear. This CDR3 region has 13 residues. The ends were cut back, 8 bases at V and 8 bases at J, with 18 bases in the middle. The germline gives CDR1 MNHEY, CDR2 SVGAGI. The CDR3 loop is CASLRANRQGYTF. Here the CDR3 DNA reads TGTGCCAGCCTCCGAGCCAATCGACAAGGCTACACCTTC.

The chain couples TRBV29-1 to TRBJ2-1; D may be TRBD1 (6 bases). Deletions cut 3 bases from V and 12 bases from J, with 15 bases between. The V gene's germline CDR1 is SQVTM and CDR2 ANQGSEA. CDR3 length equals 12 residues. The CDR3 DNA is TGCAGCGTTGAGGAGGTGGGGGCCTCGCAGTTCTTC. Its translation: CSVEEVGASQFF.

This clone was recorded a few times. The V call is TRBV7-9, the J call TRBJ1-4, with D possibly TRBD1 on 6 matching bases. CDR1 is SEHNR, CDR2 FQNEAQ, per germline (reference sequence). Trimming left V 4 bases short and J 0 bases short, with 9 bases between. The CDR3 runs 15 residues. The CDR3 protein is CASSSTGTTNEKLFF. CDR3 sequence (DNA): TGTGCCAGCAGCTCCACAGGGACAACTAATGAAAAACTGTTTTTT.

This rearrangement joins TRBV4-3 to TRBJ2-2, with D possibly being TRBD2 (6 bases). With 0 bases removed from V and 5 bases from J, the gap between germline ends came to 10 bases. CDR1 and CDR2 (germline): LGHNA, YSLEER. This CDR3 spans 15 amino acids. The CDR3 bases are TGCGCCAGCAGCCAAGAGCGGGGAAGGACCGGGGAGCTGTTTTTT. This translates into CASSQERGRTGELFF.

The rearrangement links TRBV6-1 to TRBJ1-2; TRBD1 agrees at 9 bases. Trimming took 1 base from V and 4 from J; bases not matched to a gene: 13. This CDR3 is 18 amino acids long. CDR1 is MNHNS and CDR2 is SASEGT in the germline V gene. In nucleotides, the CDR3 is TGTGCCAGCAGTGAAGAGTCGCTAGTGGACAGGGGCTTCTATGGCTACACCTTC. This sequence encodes CASSEESLVDRGFYGYTF.

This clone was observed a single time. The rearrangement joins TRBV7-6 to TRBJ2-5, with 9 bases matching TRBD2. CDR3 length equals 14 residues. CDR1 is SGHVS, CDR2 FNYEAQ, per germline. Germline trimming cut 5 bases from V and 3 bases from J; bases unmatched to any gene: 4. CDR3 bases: TGTGCCAGCAGCCCGCGGGGGGGAAAAGAGACCCAGTACTTC. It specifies CASSPRGGKETQYF.

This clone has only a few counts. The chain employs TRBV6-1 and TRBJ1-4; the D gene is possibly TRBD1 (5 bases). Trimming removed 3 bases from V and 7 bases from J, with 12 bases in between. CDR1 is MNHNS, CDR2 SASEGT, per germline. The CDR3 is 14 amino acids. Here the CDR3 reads CASSEGRVTEKLFF. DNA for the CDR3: TGTGCCAGCAGTGAGGGCAGGGTCACTGAAAAACTGTTTTTT.

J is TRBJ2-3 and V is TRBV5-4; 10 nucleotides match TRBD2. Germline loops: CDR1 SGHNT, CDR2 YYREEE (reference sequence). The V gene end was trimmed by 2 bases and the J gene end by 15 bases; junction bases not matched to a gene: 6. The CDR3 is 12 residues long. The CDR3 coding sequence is TGTGCCAGCAGCTTCAGCGGGGGGGCCTATTATTTT. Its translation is CASSFSGGAYYF. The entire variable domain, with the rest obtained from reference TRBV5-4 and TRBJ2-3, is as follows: ETGVTQSPTHLIKTRGQQVTLRCSSQSGHNTVSWYQQALGQGPQFIFQYYREEENGRGNFPPRFSGLQFPNYSSELNVNALELDDSALYLCASSFSGGAYYFGPGTRLTVL.

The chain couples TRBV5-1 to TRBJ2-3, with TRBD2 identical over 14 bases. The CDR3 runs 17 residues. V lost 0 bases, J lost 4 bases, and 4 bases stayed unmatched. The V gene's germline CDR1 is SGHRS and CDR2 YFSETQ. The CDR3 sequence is CASSLGLAGGKADTQYF. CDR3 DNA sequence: TGCGCCAGCAGCTTGGGACTAGCGGGAGGGAAGGCAGATACGCAGTATTTT.

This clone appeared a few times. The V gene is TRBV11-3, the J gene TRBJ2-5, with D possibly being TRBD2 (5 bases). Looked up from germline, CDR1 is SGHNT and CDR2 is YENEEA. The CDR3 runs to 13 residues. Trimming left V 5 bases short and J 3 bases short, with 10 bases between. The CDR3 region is CASSVASKETQYF. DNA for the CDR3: TGTGCCAGCAGCGTAGCTAGCAAAGAGACCCAGTACTTC.

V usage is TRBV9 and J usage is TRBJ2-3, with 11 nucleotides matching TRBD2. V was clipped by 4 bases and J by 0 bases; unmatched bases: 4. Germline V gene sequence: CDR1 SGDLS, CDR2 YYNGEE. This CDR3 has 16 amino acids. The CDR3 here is CASSLTSGISTDTQYF. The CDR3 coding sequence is TGTGCCAGCAGCCTGACTAGCGGGATCAGCACAGATACGCAGTATTTT.

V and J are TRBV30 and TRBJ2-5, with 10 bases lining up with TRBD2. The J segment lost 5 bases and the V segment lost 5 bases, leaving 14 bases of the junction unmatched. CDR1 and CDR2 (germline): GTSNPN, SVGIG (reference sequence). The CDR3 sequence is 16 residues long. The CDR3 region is CAWRLAGAFFGETQYF. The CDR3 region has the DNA TGTGCCTGGCGACTAGCGGGCGCTTTTTTTGGGGAGACCCAGTACTTC.

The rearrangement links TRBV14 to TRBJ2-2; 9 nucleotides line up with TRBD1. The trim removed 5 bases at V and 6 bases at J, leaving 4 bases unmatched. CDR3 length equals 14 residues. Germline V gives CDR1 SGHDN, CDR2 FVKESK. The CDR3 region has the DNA TGTGCCAGCAGCAGGGACAGGGTCGCCGGGGAGCTGTTTTTT. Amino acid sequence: CASSRDRVAGELFF.